The source of this TCR beta chain is a study of glioma-infiltrating T cells. This clonotype is termed medium-sized. Its target is not known. The iRepertoire nested amplicon-rescue multiplex PCR amplified TCR alpha and beta CDR3s from RNA. Tissue mRNA or PBMC total RNA, 100-400 ng, went into one-step reverse transcription and amplification. TCRdb fed the multiplex PCR reads into MiXCR, producing one record per CDR3 protein. The top ten clones hold roughly 13% of a sample with some 6,000 distinct CDR3 sequences, more than 25% of them seen once. Overall study findings and caveats: Only very few CDR3 sequences appeared in both tissue and blood. Above-expected tissue-blood divergence occurred in all gliomas, most in low-grade ones.

The CDR3 has 14 residues. Losses at the gene ends were 0 bases for V and 5 bases for J; bases not matched to a gene: 1. Germline CDR1 reads SGHNT; CDR2 reads YYREEE (reference sequence). Sample: glioma tissue, nonneoplastic brain tissue, or PBMCs (not recorded which). This TCR derives from a human donor with low-grade glioma or glioblastoma, undergoing nonglioma brain surgery, or in good health (not recorded which). The chain uses TRBV5-4 and TRBJ1-2; 10 nucleotides agree with TRBD1. CDR3 DNA sequence: TGTGCCAGCAGCTTGGGGGACAGGGGATATGGCTACACCTTC. It yields the protein CASSLGDRGYGYTF.